This note documents a single TCR beta chain sequence. Its antigen is still unknown. Clones were read by immunoSEQ multiplex PCR, and TCRdb kept only the in-frame ones, dropping some. The sample contains under 200,000 clones, 90% to 97% of which appear only once. V dropped 0 bases and J dropped 6 bases, with 6 bases sitting between them. Germline CDR1 ENHRY, CDR2 SYGVKD. CDR3 size: 13 residues. The donors belonged to the roughly 110-subject validation cohort, separate from the roughly 700-subject first cohort. This specimen comes from a study of cytomegalovirus exposure and HLA in healthy donors. General study points: Published work reported that the classifier diagnosed cytomegalovirus status with high specificity and sensitivity. 164 TCR beta chains were listed as cytomegalovirus-associated. TCR clusters originating in the first cohort tended to co-occur in the 120 validation repertoires, according to a later analysis.

V gene TRBV10-3 combines with J gene TRBJ2-1; the D gene is possibly TRBD2 (5 bases). The specimen was PBMCs. The source of this sequence is a woman aged 18-30 years in good health and CMV-seronegative. CDR3 sequence reads: CAISESGGNEQFF. The CDR3 DNA reads TGTGCCATCAGTGAGTCAGGAGGCAATGAGCAGTTCTTC.